The 5 T cell receptor beta chains below all came from one sample that was sequenced in a study of shared clonotypes between healthy human individuals. TCRdb keeps only in-frame clones here, not all; method: immunoSEQ multiplex PCR. The table shows approximately 2,300,000 clones, with 85% to 95% occurring only once. The sequencing input was naive CD4+ T cells from PBMCs. As for subset: CD45RA+ positively selected. The receptors derive from a man aged 18 to 29 in good health. Some clones in this sample may be carry-over from other donors' samples.

The genes are TRBV5-4 and TRBJ2-7; no firm D call. Germline loops: CDR1 SGHNT, CDR2 YYREEE (reference sequence). CDR3 length: 14 residues. V dropped 5 bases and J dropped 6 bases, with 18 bases sitting between them. In DNA form, the CDR3 reads TGTGCCAGCAGGACGGACCAGCGTTTCTCCGAGCAGTACTTC. Protein: CASRTDQRFSEQYF.

Here the CDR3 DNA reads TGTGCCAGCCTGGGGGAGATCTACGAGCAGTACTTC. Residues: CASLGEIYEQYF. The rearrangement uses TRBV6-6 and TRBJ2-7; D may match TRBD1 or TRBD2 (5 bases each). Germline CDR1 and CDR2: MNHNY and SVGAGI (reference sequence). The CDR3 contains 12 residues. Trimming removed 8 bases from V and 3 bases from J, with 11 bases in between.

The chain carries TRBV7-3 and TRBJ1-5; a weak D match, TRBD1 (6 bases). Per the germline V gene, CDR1 is SGHTA and CDR2 is FQGTGA. The V gene lost 3 bases and the J gene lost 7 bases, with 19 bases spanning the gap. The CDR3 consists of 16 residues. DNA for the CDR3: TGTGCCAGCAGCTTTATACCCGGGACACAAGGCCAGCCCCAGCATTTT. This codes for CASSFIPGTQGQPQHF. Full variable domain (rest looked up from reference TRBV7-3 and TRBJ1-5): GAGVSQTPSNKVTEKGKYVELRCDPISGHTALYWYRQSLGQGPEFLIYFQGTGAADDSGLPNDRFFAVRPEGSVSTLKIQRTERGDSAVYLCASSFIPGTQGQPQHFGDGTRLSIL.

The chain links TRBV15 to TRBJ2-7, with D possibly being TRBD2 (5 bases). This CDR3 is 15 amino acids long. The ends were cut back, 0 bases at V and 7 bases at J, with 16 bases in the middle. Per the germline V gene, CDR1 is LNHNV and CDR2 is YYDKDF (reference sequence). CDR3 region: CATSRDLGGLGEQYF. The CDR3 region has the DNA TGTGCCACCAGCAGAGATCTAGGAGGCCTCGGGGAGCAGTACTTC.

The chain joins TRBV6-5 to TRBJ2-3; 7 nucleotides match TRBD2. The CDR3 runs to 14 residues. CDR1 and CDR2 (germline): MNHEY, SVGAGI. Trimming removed 7 bases from V and 3 bases from J; junction bases left unmatched: 7. The CDR3 protein is CASTRPGGTDTQYF. CDR3 coding DNA: TGTGCCAGCACCCGGCCCGGGGGGACAGATACGCAGTATTTT.